The clone carrying this T cell receptor (beta chain) turned up a few times. The antigen is undetermined. The data originate from a study of T cell repertoires in cytomegalovirus infection. Study-level background: Signatures in public TCR beta sequences pointed to both CMV infection and matching HLA type.

The ends lost 5 bases at V and 3 bases at J; junction bases unmatched: 12. This CDR3 contains 17 residues. Germline values: CDR1 SEHNR, CDR2 FQNEAQ (reference sequence). General observations from the study: Within the response measured ex vivo, HLA-C-restricted CMV-specific TCR beta clonotypes were dominant.

MiXCR was run by TCRdb on the reads, yielding one entry per CDR3 protein. The sample holds 60,000 to 75,000 distinct CDR3 sequences; roughly 20% are singletons and the top ten take 60% to 80%. The genes are TRBV7-9 and TRBJ2-1; TRBD2 agrees at 8 bases. Sequenced material: PBMCs, sequenced either directly or after in vitro stimulation (not recorded which). The TCR comes from a human donor in good health (CMV status not recorded). Some clones in this sample may be carry-over from other donors' samples. The CDR3 nucleotides are TGTGCCAGCAGCCAATCCAGTGGACTAGCCTACTACAATGAGCAGTTCTTC. It translates to CASSQSSGLAYYNEQFF. Filled out from reference TRBV7-9 and TRBJ2-1, the complete variable domain reads DTGVSQNPRHKITKRGQNVTFRCDPISEHNRLYWYRQTLGQGPEFLTYFQNEAQLEKSRLLSDRFSAERPKGSFSTLEIQRTEQGDSAMYLCASSQSSGLAYYNEQFFGPGTRLTVL.